Below, 31 T cell receptor beta chains from the same sample are listed, as sequenced in a study of blood T cell repertoires in COVID-19. Repertoires were generated with immunoSEQ multiplex PCR, while TCRdb's copy carries only in-frame clones and drops some. The sample yields around 150,000 clones, around 89% seen once. Material for sequencing was PBMCs or T cells enriched from blood (not recorded which). Source of these receptors: a woman in her 50s who had recovered from COVID-19.

This chain links TRBV7-2 with TRBJ1-5; D is possibly TRBD1 (5 bases). The length of the CDR3 is 15 residues. The germline gives CDR1 SGHTA, CDR2 FQGNSA. The V gene lost 5 bases and the J gene lost 6 bases, with 17 bases spanning the gap. In DNA form, the CDR3 reads TGTGCCAGCAGCCCCGGCAGAGGTGGGGCTCAGCCCCAGCATTTT. It encodes CASSPGRGGAQPQHF.

V and J are TRBV5-4 and TRBJ1-4, with a weak D call TRBD1 (5 bases). Trimming removed 4 bases from V and 8 bases from J, with 18 bases in between. The CDR3 totals 15 residues. CDR1 and CDR2 (germline): SGHNT, YYREEE (reference sequence). The CDR3 DNA follows: TGTGCCAGCAGCGTGCACCAGGGCGGGAACGAAAAACTGTTTTTT. Translating it yields CASSVHQGGNEKLFF.

The J gene is TRBJ1-1, the V gene TRBV7-9; TRBD1 is a possible D gene (6 bases). CDR1 SEHNR and CDR2 FQNEAQ come from the germline V gene (reference sequence). The CDR3 sequence is 15 residues long. V lost 10 bases, J lost 0 bases, and 18 bases lay in between. The CDR3 DNA sequence: TGTGCCATCAGGGGCGGGGTTGGGGTGAACACTGAAGCTTTCTTT. It encodes CAIRGGVGVNTEAFF.

This chain links TRBV10-3 with TRBJ2-7; TRBD2 aligns across 11 bases. Germline assignment: CDR1 ENHRY and CDR2 SYGVKD. J gave up 3 bases and V 6 bases, and 4 bases lay outside the gene matches. This CDR3 has 14 residues. This chain's CDR3 is CAISSGTSGYEQYF. The CDR3 DNA follows: TGTGCCATCAGCTCCGGGACTAGCGGCTACGAGCAGTACTTC.

The chain uses TRBV7-3 and TRBJ2-3; tentative D call: TRBD1 (6 bases). The CDR3 has 15 residues. V lost 2 bases, J lost 5 bases, and 14 bases lay in between. Germline loops: CDR1 SGHTA, CDR2 FQGTGA. CDR3 sequence (DNA): TGTGCCAGCAGCTTAGACAGGACACACGGAGATACGCAGTATTTT. Its protein product is CASSLDRTHGDTQYF.

The chain uses TRBV7-8 and TRBJ1-2; the D gene is possibly TRBD1 (6 bases). The V gene's germline CDR1 is SGHVS and CDR2 FQNEAQ. Trimming took off 0 bases at V and 4 bases at J, with 12 bases between the two ends. The CDR3 runs to 15 residues. This CDR3 reads CASSLATTGPYGYTF. The DNA of the CDR3 is TGTGCCAGCAGCTTAGCCACTACAGGGCCCTATGGCTACACCTTC.

This clone appeared once. The rearrangement links TRBV6-6 to TRBJ1-1, with 9 bases fitting TRBD1. Germline V CDR1 and CDR2: MNHNY, SVGAGI (reference sequence). The CDR3 spans 13 residues. J gave up 7 bases and V 6 bases, and 6 bases lay outside the gene matches. DNA of the CDR3: TGTGCCAGCAGAGCACAGGGGGCAAGTGAAGCTTTCTTT. This encodes CASRAQGASEAFF.

The chain carries TRBV4-2 and TRBJ1-2; D is unclear. V dropped 4 bases and J dropped 3 bases, with 6 bases sitting between them. Germline CDR1 is LGHNA and CDR2 is YNFKEQ. CDR3 size: 12 residues. CDR3 sequence (DNA): TGTGCCAGCAGCCTATCGGACTATGGCTACACCTTC. Protein: CASSLSDYGYTF.

The rearrangement links TRBV3-1 (or the pseudogene TRBV3-2) to TRBJ1-3; tentatively, D is TRBD1 (5 bases). The CDR3 is 15 amino acids. Germline CDR1 LGHDT, CDR2 YNNKEL (reference sequence). Trimming removed 3 bases at V and 8 bases at J, with 17 bases between. The CDR3 protein is CASSHRRSLRDTIYF. CDR3 DNA sequence: TGTGCCAGCAGCCACAGACGGAGTCTCAGGGACACCATATATTTT.

This chain uses TRBV2 with TRBJ1-6; unclear D gene. The CDR3 spans 15 residues. The V end lost 10 bases, the J end lost 7 bases, and 20 bases lay between the germline ends. Looked up from germline, CDR1 is SNHLY and CDR2 is FYNNEI. The CDR3 is CANKAKGIANSPLHF. Written as DNA, the CDR3 is TGTGCCAACAAAGCAAAGGGAATAGCGAATTCACCCCTCCACTTT. Filled out from reference TRBV2 and TRBJ1-6, the complete variable domain reads EPEVTQTPSHQVTQMGQEVILRCVPISNHLYFYWYRQILGQKVEFLVSFYNNEISEKSEIFDDQFSVERPDGSNFTLKIRSTKLEDSAMYFCANKAKGIANSPLHFGNGTRLTVT.

The chain combines TRBV5-1 with TRBJ2-1, with 10 bases identical to TRBD2. The CDR3 spans 17 residues. CDR1 is SGHRS and CDR2 is YFSETQ in the germline V gene. The junction had 12 bases not matched to a gene; V was cut back by 4 bases and J by 5 bases. The CDR3 region has the DNA TGCGCCAGCAGCCATTGGTGGCCTAGCGGGGGCAACAATGAGCAGTTCTTC. It yields the protein CASSHWWPSGGNNEQFF.

The chain employs TRBV29-1 and TRBJ2-3; D is unclear. The CDR3 runs to 11 residues. CDR1 SQVTM and CDR2 ANQGSEA come from the germline V gene. V lost 7 bases and J lost 1, with 6 bases in between. The CDR3 is CSGAGTDTQYF. The CDR3 DNA follows: TGCAGCGGTGCAGGCACAGATACGCAGTATTTT.

This rearrangement joins TRBV7-3 to TRBJ2-3; D is undetermined. Per germline, CDR1 SGHTA and CDR2 FQGTGA. Trimming removed 3 bases from V and 2 bases from J, with 6 bases in between. The CDR3 consists of 13 residues. CDR3 nucleotides: TGTGCCAGCAGCTTTCAGGTCACAGATACGCAGTATTTT. This encodes CASSFQVTDTQYF. Full variable domain (missing parts from reference TRBV7-3 and TRBJ2-3): GAGVSQTPSNKVTEKGKYVELRCDPISGHTALYWYRQSLGQGPEFLIYFQGTGAADDSGLPNDRFFAVRPEGSVSTLKIQRTERGDSAVYLCASSFQVTDTQYFGPGTRLTVL.

This chain joins TRBV5-1 and TRBJ2-3; TRBD2 matches at 7 bases. CDR1 and CDR2 from the germline V gene are SGHRS and YFSETQ. This CDR3 is built from 15 residues. The J segment lost 5 bases and the V segment lost 2 bases, leaving 8 bases of the junction unmatched. CDR3 sequence reads: CASSFSSGPGDTQYF. The CDR3 DNA reads TGCGCCAGCAGCTTTTCTAGCGGCCCTGGAGATACGCAGTATTTT.

This chain's CDR3 is CASVDRVNQPQHF. In DNA form, the CDR3 reads TGTGCCAGTGTCGACAGGGTCAATCAGCCCCAGCATTTT. The chain uses TRBV19 and TRBJ1-5; 7 nucleotides match TRBD1. CDR3 length: 13 residues. CDR1 and CDR2 from the germline V gene are LNHDA and SQIVND (reference sequence). With 8 bases clipped from V and 3 bases from J, the junction kept 4 bases outside the gene matches.

CDR3 nucleotide sequence: TGTGCCAGCAGCCTCACAGGGCCTCTCGGCTATGGCTACACCTTC. It encodes CASSLTGPLGYGYTF. The chain recombines TRBV6-2 or TRBV6-3 with TRBJ1-2, with D perhaps matching TRBD1 (6 bases). From germline, CDR1 is MNHEY and CDR2 SVGEGT. This CDR3 is 15 amino acids long. The ends were cut back, 6 bases at V and 4 bases at J, with 18 bases in the middle.

This clone was seen a single time. This chain uses TRBV30 with TRBJ1-2; 8 bases agree with TRBD1. Unmatched junction bases numbered 12, after V lost 4 bases and J lost 2 bases. Germline loops: CDR1 GTSNPN, CDR2 SVGIG (reference sequence). The CDR3 contains 16 residues. The CDR3 DNA reads as TGTGCCTGGACAGGACAGGGAACCCAACGGAACTATGGCTACACCTTC. Translating it yields CAWTGQGTQRNYGYTF. Supplemented by reference TRBV30 and TRBJ1-2, the full variable domain reads SQTIHQWPATLVQPVGSPLSLECTVEGTSNPNLYWYRQAAGRGLQLLFYSVGIGQISSEVPQNLSASRPQDRQFILSSKKLLLSDSGFYLCAWTGQGTQRNYGYTFGSGTRLTVV.

Only one count was recorded for this clone. The chain carries TRBV2 and TRBJ1-2; TRBD1 matches 7 bases. With V trimmed by 6 bases and J by 2 bases, 3 bases remained unmatched. The CDR3 is made up of 13 amino acids. In germline, CDR1 is SNHLY, CDR2 FYNNEI. CDR3 nucleotide sequence: TGTGCCAGCAGAGGGGGACAGAACTATGGCTACACCTTC. It codes for CASRGGQNYGYTF.

The chain has TRBV15 and TRBJ1-1; perhaps TRBD1 as D (5 bases). Germline V lookup: CDR1 LNHNV, CDR2 YYDKDF (reference sequence). This CDR3 contains 13 residues. The V end lost 11 bases, the J end lost 3 bases, and 16 bases lay between the germline ends. DNA of the CDR3: TGTGCCGCCGCTGCGGGGGGGGACACTGAAGCTTTCTTT. It is translated as CAAAAGGDTEAFF.

Only a few counts were recorded for this clone. The chain couples TRBV19 to TRBJ1-1, with D possibly TRBD1 on 5 matching bases. CDR3 size: 14 residues. Looked up from germline, CDR1 is LNHDA and CDR2 is SQIVND (reference sequence). Trimming removed 3 bases at V and 5 bases at J, with 13 bases between. DNA of the CDR3: TGTGCCAGTAGTATTACAGGAGTTGGGACTGAAGCTTTCTTT. This encodes CASSITGVGTEAFF. Together with reference TRBV19 and TRBJ1-1, the CDR3 gives the full variable domain: DGGITQSPKYLFRKEGQNVTLSCEQNLNHDAMYWYRQDPGQGLRLIYYSQIVNDFQKGDIAEGYSVSREKKESFPLTVTSAQKNPTAFYLCASSITGVGTEAFFGQGTRLTVV.

This chain connects TRBV3-1 (or the pseudogene TRBV3-2) to TRBJ2-1; 11 bases fit TRBD2. The V segment lost 4 bases and the J segment 7 bases; nucleotides outside the gene matches: 12. Per the germline V gene, CDR1 is LGHDT and CDR2 is YNNKEL (reference sequence). The CDR3 has 17 residues. This CDR3 is CASSLPTSGAIRNEQFF. The CDR3 DNA reads TGTGCCAGCAGCCTGCCGACTAGCGGGGCGATAAGGAATGAGCAGTTCTTC.

The rearrangement links TRBV21-1 to TRBJ1-2; the table assigns TRBD1, which was not confirmed against the DNA. TRBV21-1 is shown as a pseudogene. The CDR3 spans 13 residues. The CDR3 DNA is TGTGCCAGCATCAAACAGGGGGCTCGCGGCTACACCTTC. Its translation: CASIKQGARGYTF.

As regards this clone: Because it lacks the conserved phenylalanine or tryptophan at the end, this CDR3 is likely a read error. Because the CDR3's place on the DNA is in doubt, the DNA is left out and the CDR3 is given as listed by TCRdb. The rearrangement joins TRBV30 to TRBJ1-2; no check of the table's D call, TRBD1, against the DNA was made. Germline CDR1 reads GTSNPN; CDR2 reads SVGIG (reference sequence). 11 amino acids form the CDR3, both terminal residues included. The CDR3 loop is CAWSRGQTDLV.

This clone was seen a single time. The chain employs TRBV18 and TRBJ2-3; D is possibly TRBD2 (6 bases). Trimming removed 7 bases from V and 1 base from J, with 9 bases in between. Germline CDR1 is KGHSH and CDR2 is LQKENI. The CDR3 has 13 residues. CDR3 sequence: CASYGTRTDTQYF. The CDR3 region has the DNA TGTGCCAGCTATGGGACTCGCACAGATACGCAGTATTTT.

The chain links TRBV3-1 (or the pseudogene TRBV3-2) to TRBJ2-5; 15 bases are a match to TRBD2. This CDR3 spans 19 amino acids. Trimming removed 3 bases from V and 4 bases from J; junction bases left unmatched: 12. The germline CDR1 and CDR2 sequences are LGHDT and YNNKEL (reference sequence). The CDR3 reads CASSQGRGLAGGLGETQYF. The CDR3 coding sequence is TGTGCCAGCAGCCAGGGTCGGGGACTAGCGGGGGGCCTCGGAGAGACCCAGTACTTC.

The chain joins TRBV6-1 to TRBJ1-2; the match to TRBD1 covers 7 bases. CDR1 MNHNS and CDR2 SASEGT come from the germline V gene. The CDR3 runs 14 residues. V shed 3 bases, J shed 4 bases, and the junction held 5 bases outside the gene matches. This chain's CDR3 is CASSEAGGGYGYTF. The CDR3 nucleotides are TGTGCCAGCAGTGAGGCAGGGGGTGGCTATGGCTACACCTTC.

This clone was seen only once. This chain joins TRBV5-4 and TRBJ2-5; D may be TRBD2 (6 bases). Germline V gives CDR1 SGHNT, CDR2 YYREEE (reference sequence). The CDR3 is 15 residues long. Trimming stripped 4 bases from V and 3 bases from J, with 16 bases between. The CDR3 protein is CASSPGGVAEETQYF. The CDR3, as DNA: TGTGCCAGCAGCCCAGGCGGGGTAGCAGAAGAGACCCAGTACTTC.

The chain is built from TRBV12-5 and TRBJ1-4; D remains unclear. The CDR3 consists of 14 residues. In germline, CDR1 is LGHNT, CDR2 FRNRAP. The V and J ends lost 6 bases and 3 bases respectively, with 11 bases between them. Here the CDR3 reads CASGLRGPNEKLFF. In nucleotides, the CDR3 is TGTGCTAGTGGCCTGCGAGGCCCTAATGAAAAACTGTTTTTT. The variable domain in full, with the rest retrieved from reference TRBV12-5 and TRBJ1-4, is DARVTQTPRHKVTEMGQEVTMRCQPILGHNTVFWYRQTMMQGLELLAYFRNRAPLDDSGMPKDRFSAEMPDATLATLKIQPSEPRDSAVYFCASGLRGPNEKLFFGSGTQLSVL.

This rearrangement joins TRBV19 to TRBJ2-4, with no clear D. Germline loops: CDR1 LNHDA, CDR2 SQIVND (reference sequence). The CDR3 runs 12 residues. V lost 3 bases and J lost 13, with 13 bases in between. The CDR3 reads CASSMPLLGQYF. For the CDR3, the DNA is TGTGCCAGTAGTATGCCCCTCCTAGGACAGTACTTC. Full variable domain (outside the CDR3, taken from reference TRBV19 and TRBJ2-4): DGGITQSPKYLFRKEGQNVTLSCEQNLNHDAMYWYRQDPGQGLRLIYYSQIVNDFQKGDIAEGYSVSREKKESFPLTVTSAQKNPTAFYLCASSMPLLGQYFGAGTRLSVL.

The chain uses TRBV7-2 and TRBJ2-7; 10 bases are a match to TRBD1. The J segment lost 0 bases and the V segment lost 5 bases, leaving 7 bases of the junction unmatched. Germline loops: CDR1 SGHTA, CDR2 FQGNSA. This CDR3 has 16 amino acids. CDR3 residues: CASSRQGASSSYEQYF. CDR3 in DNA: TGTGCCAGCAGCAGACAGGGGGCCTCAAGCTCCTACGAGCAGTACTTC.

This rearrangement joins TRBV13 to TRBJ2-5, with 7 bases lining up with TRBD1. CDR3 size: 15 residues. Trimming at V came to 4 bases and at J to 1 base, leaving 6 bases not matched to a gene. Germline CDR1 and CDR2: PRHDT and FYEKMQ (reference sequence). CDR3 amino acids: CASSSRQGSQETQYF. DNA of the CDR3: TGTGCCAGCAGCTCGAGACAGGGCTCCCAAGAGACCCAGTACTTC.